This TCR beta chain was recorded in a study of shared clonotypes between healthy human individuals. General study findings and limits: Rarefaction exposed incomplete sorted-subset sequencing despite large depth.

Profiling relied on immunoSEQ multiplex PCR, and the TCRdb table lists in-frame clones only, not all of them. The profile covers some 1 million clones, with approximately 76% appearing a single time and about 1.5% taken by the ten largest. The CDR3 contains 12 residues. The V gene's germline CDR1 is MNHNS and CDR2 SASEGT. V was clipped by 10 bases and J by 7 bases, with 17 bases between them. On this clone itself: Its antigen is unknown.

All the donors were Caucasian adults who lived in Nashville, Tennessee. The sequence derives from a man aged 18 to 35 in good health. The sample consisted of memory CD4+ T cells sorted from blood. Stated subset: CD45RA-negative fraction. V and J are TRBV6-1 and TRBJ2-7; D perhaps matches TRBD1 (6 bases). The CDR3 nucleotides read TGTGCCACCGATGTGGGGGCGTGGGAGCAGTACTTC. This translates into CATDVGAWEQYF.